The present entry profiles one T cell receptor beta chain with its context. Its antigen remains undetermined. No base qualities exist here, and no much larger clone lies one base off it. The data were obtained in a study of immune aging and cytomegalovirus after organ transplant (TCRdb year 2021). Turning to the overall study: Three-drug immunosuppression with prednisone, tacrolimus, and mycophenolate was given to all transplant recipients. What the authors observed across the whole study: TEMRA cells made up a larger share of large clones, and the seven largest clones (roughly 1,900 cells) gained aged and TEMRA cells while losing TCM cells. CD57 was not measured in the sequencing data, so a conservative gene-based aging definition was used instead. Following viremia, cells with an aged phenotype rose post-transplant no matter the clone size, with the increase showing up earlier in large clones (days 200-264) than in small clones.

In the germline V gene, CDR1 corresponds to LGHNA and CDR2 to YSLEER. At the junction V is shortened by 1 base and J by 6 bases, with 12 bases in between. The CDR3 sequence holds 14 residues, the cysteine and phenylalanine included. Only the CDR3 part of the read is kept: 42 bases, read in frame from the first base. Library prep was done by single-cell sequencing. Instrument used: Illumina NovaSeq 6000. The BD Rhapsody Targeted mRNA and AbSeq Reagent Kit, in a microwell format, was used for cell capture and library preparation. The libraries included TCR, sample tags, AbSeq, and targeted mRNA drawn from the Human T-Cell Expression Panel together with custom TOX and TOX2 primers. Sequencing of the libraries was performed on an Illumina NovaSeq. Turning to the authors' computational methods: The analysis covered fewer than 13,000 cells in total, of which 6,500 to 8,000 were CD8 T cells and about 4,500 were CD8 T cells with an identifiable TCR CDR3. The BD Rhapsody Targeted Analysis Pipeline, including V(D)J processing, was run on the Seven Bridges Genomics platform to process the raw data. SeqGeq 1.6.0 was used for quality control, Sample Tag demultiplexing with Lex-BDSMK, clone identification with VDJ Explorer, and Seurat clustering. Clones making up <1% of CD8 T cells were classified as non-expanded, and clones making up >2.5% of the sample were classified as clonal expansions. The public sequencing data were trimmed at Q25 with fastp and processed into clonotypes with MiXCR by TCRdb, which kept only in-frame beta chains. Merged by CDR3 protein, the rows form single entries marked with the most common genes and DNA. TCRdb's processing, not the authors', yielded these V and J calls. Present in this sample are tens of thousands of distinct CDR3 sequences, about a third of which were seen just once. The ten largest make up 25% of the sample.

In light of the paper, this sample's time point label describes: five sample-tagged time points from pre-transplant (day -1) to day 368 post-transplant, pooled. PBMC were thawed and then stimulated for around twelve hours with a CMV IE-1 overlapping peptide library, with no transport inhibitors added. After thawing, cells were rested overnight and were then stimulated in R10 medium with CD28/CD49d costimulation. The IE-1 peptide library was made up of 15-amino-acid peptides with 11-amino-acid overlaps. Samples from each time point were barcoded using BD Single-Cell Multiplexing Kit Sample Tags, then pooled and stained with sorting antibodies plus oligo-conjugated anti-CD45RA. A BD FACSAria III was used to sort CMV-responsive CD8+CD137+ and CD4+CD154+ T cells at 4-way purity. Blood samples were drawn into EDTA vacutainers and processed by Ficoll gradient within 1-24 hours.

This receptor chain uses TRBV4-3 and TRBJ1-2; TRBD1 could be the D gene, as 5 bases match. This sample comprised CMV peptide-activated CD4+ and CD8+ T cells sorted from blood, obtained at five time points, pooled. The cell subset or site label corresponds to: sorted CD8+CD137+ and CD4+CD154+ T cells after about 13 h CMV IE-1 peptide stimulation. This TCR came from a female donor who had a heart transplant and CMV viremia. CDR3 reads: CASSQAARAHGYTF. The DNA is TGCGCCAGCAGCCAAGCCGCCAGGGCCCATGGCTACACCTTC.